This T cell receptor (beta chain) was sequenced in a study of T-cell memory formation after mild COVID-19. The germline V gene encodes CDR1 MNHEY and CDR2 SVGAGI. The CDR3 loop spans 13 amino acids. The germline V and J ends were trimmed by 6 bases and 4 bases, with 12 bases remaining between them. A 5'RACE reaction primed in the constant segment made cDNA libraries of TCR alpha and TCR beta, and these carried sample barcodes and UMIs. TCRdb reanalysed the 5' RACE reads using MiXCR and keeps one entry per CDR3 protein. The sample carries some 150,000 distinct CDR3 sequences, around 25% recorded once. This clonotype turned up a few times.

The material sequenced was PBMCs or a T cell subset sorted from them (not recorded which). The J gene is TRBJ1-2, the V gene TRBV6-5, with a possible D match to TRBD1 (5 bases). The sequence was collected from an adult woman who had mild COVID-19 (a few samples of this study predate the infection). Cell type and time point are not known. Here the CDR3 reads CASSLHDSYGYTF. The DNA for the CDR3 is TGTGCCAGCAGCCTCCACGACAGCTATGGCTACACCTTC.